This T cell receptor beta chain was identified in a study of post-analysis software for immune sequencing data. Study-level information: The disease courses spanned relapsing-remitting, secondary progressive and progressive-relapsing forms of multiple sclerosis. Study results and limitations: With F measure, samples from one preparation batch clustered together strongly. TRBV segments more frequent in patients than in controls numbered roughly 5 and included TRBV5-6, TRBV5-1 and TRBV20-1. Significantly lower normalized Chao1 diversity was found in patients with multiple sclerosis relative to controls.

CDR1 and CDR2 (germline): SGHNT, YYREEE (reference sequence). The length of the CDR3 is 14 residues. Trimming cost V 4 bases and J 4 bases, with 13 bases left between them. Each TCR beta cDNA library carried unique molecular identifiers. cDNA molecules numbering 400,000 to 550,000 came from around 0.96 to 9.9 million T cells. TCRdb used MiXCR to reprocess the PCR reads, holding one entry per CDR3 protein. The profile shows about 500,000 distinct CDR3 sequences, 45% of them singletons. Regarding this clonotype: Antigen specificity is unknown.

The sample comprised blood. The TCR originated in a girl between 10 and 17 years old with multiple sclerosis. The chain couples TRBV5-4 to TRBJ2-3; possible D gene TRBD2, 6 bases. CDR3: CASSPPEGPDTQYF. The CDR3 coding sequence is TGTGCCAGCAGCCCTCCGGAGGGGCCAGATACGCAGTATTTT.